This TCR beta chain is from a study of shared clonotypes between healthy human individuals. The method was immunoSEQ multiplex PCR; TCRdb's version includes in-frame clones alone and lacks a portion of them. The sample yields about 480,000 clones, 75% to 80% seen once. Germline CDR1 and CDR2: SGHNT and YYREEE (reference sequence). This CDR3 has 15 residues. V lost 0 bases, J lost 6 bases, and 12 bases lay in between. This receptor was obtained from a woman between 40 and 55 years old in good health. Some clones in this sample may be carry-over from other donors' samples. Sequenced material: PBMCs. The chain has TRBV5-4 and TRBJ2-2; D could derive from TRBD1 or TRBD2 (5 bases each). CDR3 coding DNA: TGTGCCAGCAGCTTGGCCGAACGGGGCGCCGGGGAGCTGTTTTTT. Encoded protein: CASSLAERGAGELFF.